The 11 T cell receptor beta chains below were found in one sample sequenced in a study of T-cell reconstitution after alpha-beta-depleted transplantation in children. Unique molecular identifiers were incorporated into the prepared TCRbeta library. Using its own MiXCR run on the PCR reads, TCRdb lists one record per CDR3 protein. The repertoire has about 310,000 distinct CDR3 sequences, approximately 23% of them found once; the top ten carry approximately 11%. The sample here was PBMCs, mostly from graft donor cells, taken 180 days after TCRalphabeta/CD19-depleted stem cell transplant. Every receptor here comes from a male patient between 5 and 17 years old who had a stem cell transplant for acute lymphoblastic leukemia, so the T cells may come from the graft donor.

The chain couples TRBV25-1 to TRBJ2-7; D may be TRBD1 (5 bases). The CDR3 has 14 amino acids. The germline gives CDR1 MGHDK, CDR2 SYGVNS. V lost 6 bases to trimming and J lost 2 bases, with 14 bases between them. CDR3 coding DNA: TGTGCCAGCAGAGGGGCAGAGAAGGCCTACGAGCAGTACTTC. This translates into CASRGAEKAYEQYF.

This clonotype has only a few counts. This sequence joins TRBV4-1 and TRBJ2-1, with D perhaps TRBD1 (5 bases). V was clipped by 6 bases and J by 14 bases, with 17 bases between them. The CDR3 spans 12 residues. The germline gives CDR1 MGHRA, CDR2 YSYEKL. CDR3 sequence (DNA): TGCGCCAGCAGTCACATCAGACAGCGAGAGTTCTTC. Translating it yields CASSHIRQREFF.

This clonotype was seen a handful of times. The chain joins TRBV10-3 to TRBJ1-1; no firm D call. CDR1 is ENHRY, CDR2 SYGVKD, per germline. The CDR3 covers 12 residues. V shed 3 bases and J shed 1 base, with 3 bases lying between them. CDR3 amino acids: CAISDQNTEAFF. CDR3 in DNA: TGTGCCATCAGTGATCAGAACACTGAAGCTTTCTTT.

The chain combines TRBV29-1 with TRBJ2-1, with 11 bases that match TRBD2. J gave up 5 bases and V 6 bases, and 9 bases lay outside the gene matches. This CDR3 has 15 amino acids. Per germline, CDR1 SQVTM and CDR2 ANQGSEA. CDR3: CSVSRLAGNDNEQFF. CDR3 bases: TGCAGCGTCAGCCGACTAGCGGGGAACGACAATGAGCAGTTCTTC.

The rearrangement joins TRBV7-8 to TRBJ2-1, with D possibly TRBD1 on 6 matching bases. V gave up 5 bases and J gave up 2 bases, with 19 bases separating them. Germline loops: CDR1 SGHVS, CDR2 FQNEAQ. CDR3 length: 17 amino acids. The CDR3 DNA is TGTGCCAGCAGCCCGCAACACAGGGAAGTGCCCTACAATGAGCAGTTCTTC. Protein: CASSPQHREVPYNEQFF.

This clonotype was observed a few times. The rearrangement uses TRBV9 and TRBJ1-2; 7 bases are a match to TRBD1. The trim removed 0 bases at V and 4 bases at J, leaving 3 bases unmatched. Germline V gene lookup returns CDR1 SGDLS and CDR2 YYNGEE. This CDR3 is built from 14 residues. The CDR3 DNA sequence: TGTGCCAGCAGCGTAGGTGGGACAGCCTATGGCTACACCTTC. Amino acid sequence: CASSVGGTAYGYTF.

The V gene is TRBV27, the J gene TRBJ1-2; 10 bases match TRBD1. Trimming took 7 bases from V and 7 from J; bases not matched to a gene: 6. CDR3 size: 13 residues. Per germline, CDR1 MNHEY and CDR2 SMNVEV (reference sequence). This CDR3 is CASTPGTGVGYTF. CDR3 sequence (DNA): TGTGCCAGCACCCCCGGGACAGGGGTTGGCTACACCTTC.

The chain uses TRBV15 and TRBJ2-5; 11 nucleotides agree with TRBD1. Germline assignment: CDR1 LNHNV and CDR2 YYDKDF (reference sequence). Losses at the gene ends were 2 bases for V and 7 bases for J; bases not matched to a gene: 12. The CDR3 extends over 17 amino acids. The CDR3 protein is CATSRFFPGQGGATQYF. The CDR3 nucleotides read TGTGCCACCAGCAGATTTTTCCCGGGACAGGGGGGTGCGACCCAGTACTTC.

The genes are TRBV5-8 and TRBJ2-7; TRBD2 aligns across 7 bases. V trimming: 0 bases; J trimming: 2 bases; junction bases outside the gene matches: 8. The CDR3 sequence is 16 residues long. The germline V gene encodes CDR1 SGHTS and CDR2 YDEGEE. CDR3 coding DNA: TGTGCCAGCAGCTTGGGACACATGGGAGGGGCCTACGAGCAGTACTTC. This gives the protein CASSLGHMGGAYEQYF.

This clonotype was seen only a few times. This sequence joins TRBV2 and TRBJ2-7; possible D gene TRBD2, 5 bases. The CDR3 sequence is 13 residues long. Germline CDR1 and CDR2: SNHLY and FYNNEI. V was clipped by 8 bases and J by 2 bases, with 13 bases between them. The CDR3 is CASVPRATYEQYF. For the CDR3, the DNA is TGTGCCAGCGTTCCGAGGGCCACCTACGAGCAGTACTTC.

The chain has TRBV5-1 and TRBJ2-1; 8 bases align to TRBD2. V trimming: 4 bases; J trimming: 4 bases; junction bases outside the gene matches: 10. CDR1 and CDR2 (germline): SGHRS, YFSETQ. CDR3 length: 16 residues. This chain's CDR3 is CASSPGTRGGYNEQFF. The CDR3 DNA follows: TGCGCCAGCAGCCCAGGGACTAGAGGGGGGTACAATGAGCAGTTCTTC.